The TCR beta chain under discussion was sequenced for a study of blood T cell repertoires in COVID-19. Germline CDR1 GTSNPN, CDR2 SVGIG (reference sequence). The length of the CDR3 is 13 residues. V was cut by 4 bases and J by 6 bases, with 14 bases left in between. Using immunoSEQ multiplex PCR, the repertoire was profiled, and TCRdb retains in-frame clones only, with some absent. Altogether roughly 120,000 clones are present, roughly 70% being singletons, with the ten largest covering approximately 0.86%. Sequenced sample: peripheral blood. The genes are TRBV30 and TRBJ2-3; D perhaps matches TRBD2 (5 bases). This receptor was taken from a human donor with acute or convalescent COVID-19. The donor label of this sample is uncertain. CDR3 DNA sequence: TGTGCCTGGACGGACTTCGGGGTGGATACGCAGTATTTT. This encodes CAWTDFGVDTQYF.